The 8 T cell receptor beta chains below were found in one sample sequenced in a study of OX40 agonist ivuxolimab in advanced cancers. Sequencing was performed with immunoSEQ multiplex PCR; in TCRdb, only in-frame clones are kept and a portion is missing. The table has 54,000 or so clones, nearly 85% seen once. Specimen: CD4+ or CD8+ T cells sorted from blood, collected in a trial of the OX40 agonist ivuxolimab. These receptors all come from an adult with an advanced solid tumor such as melanoma, head and neck, liver or kidney cancer.

This clone has only a few counts. The J gene is TRBJ1-1, the V gene TRBV7-2; D gene uncertain. Germline V gene data show CDR1 as SGHTA and CDR2 as FQGNSA. CDR3 size: 14 residues. V was shortened by 4 bases and J by 1 base, with 10 bases between the two germline ends. The DNA for the CDR3 is TGTGCCAGCAGCTCCTCTCCGCGGAACACTGAAGCTTTCTTT. It translates to CASSSSPRNTEAFF.

The chain employs TRBV18 and TRBJ2-5; D is undetermined. V lost 10 bases and J lost 0, with 12 bases in between. Germline CDR1 KGHSH, CDR2 LQKENI. The CDR3 has 13 residues. The CDR3 sequence is CATSAQDQETQYF. Here the CDR3 DNA reads TGTGCCACCTCGGCGCAGGACCAAGAGACCCAGTACTTC.

The chain combines TRBV10-3 with TRBJ2-3; 10 positions match TRBD2. CDR1 and CDR2 (germline): ENHRY, SYGVKD. The CDR3 has 13 amino acids. With 11 bases clipped from V and 2 bases from J, the junction kept 4 bases outside the gene matches. The CDR3 spells CAVLAGVTDTQYF. CDR3 nucleotides: TGTGCCGTTCTAGCGGGGGTCACAGATACGCAGTATTTT.

This sequence joins TRBV18 and TRBJ2-2; D remains ambiguous. The germline CDR1 and CDR2 sequences are KGHSH and LQKENI. This CDR3 region has 13 residues. V shed 5 bases and J shed 3 bases, with 7 bases lying between them. For the CDR3, the DNA is TGTGCCAGCTCATTGGGGTACACCGGGGAGCTGTTTTTT. Its translation is CASSLGYTGELFF.

This chain uses TRBV28 with TRBJ2-7; TRBD2 is a possible D gene (6 bases). The V gene's germline CDR1 is MDHEN and CDR2 SYDVKM. The CDR3 contains 11 residues. V shed 8 bases and J shed 3 bases, with 8 bases lying between them. CDR3 in DNA: TGTGCCAGCGGGGAGGTCTACGAGCAGTACTTC. This encodes CASGEVYEQYF.

This chain links TRBV19 with TRBJ1-2; D gene uncertain. V was shortened by 1 base and J by 7 bases, with 7 bases between the two germline ends. This CDR3 is 12 amino acids long. The germline CDR1 and CDR2 sequences are LNHDA and SQIVND (reference sequence). The CDR3 DNA is TGTGCCAGTAGTATAGGAACCCCTGGCTACACCTTC. Its protein is CASSIGTPGYTF.

This sequence joins TRBV9 and TRBJ2-1; D is unresolved. The CDR3 has 14 amino acids. The ends were cut back, 3 bases at V and 0 bases at J, with 7 bases in the middle. Germline V gene data show CDR1 as SGDLS and CDR2 as YYNGEE. This CDR3 reads CASSALNSYNEQFF. In DNA, the CDR3 is TGTGCCAGCAGCGCCCTAAACTCCTACAATGAGCAGTTCTTC.

Only one count was recorded for this clone. The V gene is TRBV9, the J gene TRBJ2-3; the D gene is possibly TRBD1 (5 bases). V lost 0 bases to trimming and J lost 4 bases, with 9 bases between them. CDR1 and CDR2 (germline): SGDLS, YYNGEE. The CDR3 is made up of 14 amino acids. The CDR3 DNA reads TGTGCCAGCAGCGTAGCGGCAGGGCCAGATACGCAGTATTTT. Residues: CASSVAAGPDTQYF.